Listed here are 29 T cell receptor beta chains from one sample, sequenced in a study of blood T cell repertoires in COVID-19. The data were produced by immunoSEQ multiplex PCR, yet TCRdb's version contains in-frame clones alone and is incomplete. The sample contains over 140,000 clones, over 60% of which appear only once. Sequences were obtained from peripheral blood. These TCRs come from a woman between 45 and 60 years old with active or convalescent COVID-19.

This rearrangement joins TRBV5-1 to TRBJ2-7; 7 nucleotides match TRBD2. J was trimmed by 9 bases and V by 7 bases; bases with no gene match: 7. From germline, CDR1 is SGHRS and CDR2 YFSETQ. The CDR3 is 11 residues long. This CDR3 reads CASHSGGRQYF. The CDR3 DNA sequence: TGCGCCAGCCACTCGGGGGGTCGGCAGTACTTC.

This sequence joins TRBV6-1 and TRBJ2-4, with D tentatively TRBD2 (5 bases). The CDR3 covers 15 residues. From germline, CDR1 is MNHNS and CDR2 SASEGT. Trimming took 2 bases from V and 0 from J, leaving 8 bases between them. The CDR3: CASSEIGEAKNIQYF. DNA of the CDR3: TGTGCCAGCAGTGAAATCGGGGAAGCCAAAAACATTCAGTACTTC.

The chain links TRBV5-1 to TRBJ2-7, with 8 bases identical to TRBD2. The CDR3 contains 15 residues. The V and J ends lost 0 bases and 0 bases, in that order; junction bases with no gene match: 2. In germline, CDR1 is SGHRS, CDR2 YFSETQ. DNA of the CDR3: TGCGCCAGCAGCTTGGCGGGAGGGCCCTCCTACGAGCAGTACTTC. It specifies CASSLAGGPSYEQYF.

The chain combines TRBV3-1 (or the pseudogene TRBV3-2) with TRBJ1-2; 7 nucleotides line up with TRBD1. V trimming: 2 bases; J trimming: 8 bases; junction bases outside the gene matches: 8. This CDR3 spans 14 amino acids. From germline, CDR1 is LGHDT and CDR2 YNNKEL (reference sequence). The CDR3 sequence is CASSQYTGTVGYTF. As DNA, the CDR3 is TGTGCCAGCAGCCAATATACCGGGACAGTGGGCTACACCTTC.

The chain recombines TRBV6-1 with TRBJ2-7, with TRBD1 identical over 9 bases. Germline V gives CDR1 MNHNS, CDR2 SASEGT. The CDR3 has 19 amino acids. The V and J ends lost 3 bases and 1 base, in that order; junction bases with no gene match: 16. CDR3 protein: CASSERSGQGAVYSYEQYF. CDR3 sequence (DNA): TGTGCCAGCAGTGAGCGTTCGGGACAGGGAGCGGTTTATTCCTACGAGCAGTACTTC.

This chain connects TRBV28 to TRBJ2-1, with TRBD1 matching 9 bases. Germline lookup yields CDR1 MDHEN and CDR2 SYDVKM. J lost 6 bases, V lost 5 bases, and 17 bases had no gene match. The CDR3 is 18 amino acids. The CDR3 is CASSKTAYRDRARNEQFF. The CDR3 DNA follows: TGTGCCAGCAGTAAAACAGCCTACCGGGACAGGGCCCGCAATGAGCAGTTCTTC.

The chain links TRBV7-2 to TRBJ2-2, with TRBD2 matching over 7 bases. Unmatched junction bases numbered 13, after V lost 2 bases and J lost 7 bases. Germline CDR1 is SGHTA and CDR2 is FQGNSA. The CDR3 runs 17 residues. Written as DNA, the CDR3 is TGTGCCAGCAGCTTAAGTCGGGGCGGGGGTCGGAGCGGGGAGCTGTTTTTT. Amino acid sequence: CASSLSRGGGRSGELFF.

The chain couples TRBV10-3 to TRBJ1-4, with D unresolved. CDR3 length: 17 residues. V lost 2 bases, J lost 6 bases, and 19 bases lay in between. Germline CDR1 and CDR2: ENHRY and SYGVKD. The CDR3 DNA reads TGTGCCATCAGTGAGGGAAGTTCTCCCTTGGGAGATGAAAAACTGTTTTTT. It yields the protein CAISEGSSPLGDEKLFF.

The V and J genes are TRBV19 and TRBJ1-1; no clear D. CDR1 and CDR2 (germline): LNHDA, SQIVND (reference sequence). The CDR3 is 14 amino acids. V gave up 5 bases and J gave up 1 base, with 11 bases separating them. The CDR3 nucleotides are TGTGCCAGTAGTCCCCGCGGAGGGAACACTGAAGCTTTCTTT. Its translation: CASSPRGGNTEAFF.

V gene TRBV24-1 combines with J gene TRBJ2-1; 7 bases agree with TRBD2. In germline, CDR1 is KGHDR, CDR2 SFDVKD. The CDR3 covers 12 residues. V trimming: 3 bases; J trimming: 9 bases; junction bases outside the gene matches: 1. CDR3 coding DNA: TGTGCCACCAGTGATCCGGGGGGTGAGCAGTTCTTC. Translated, it gives CATSDPGGEQFF.

This sequence joins TRBV5-6 and TRBJ1-1; D perhaps matches TRBD1 (5 bases). CDR3 size: 18 residues. Trimming pared 3 bases from V and 1 base from J, leaving 22 bases between. CDR1 SGHDT and CDR2 YYEEEE come from the germline V gene. The CDR3 region has the DNA TGTGCCAGCAGCTCCCTCACACCTGACAGACCCTCGAACACTGAAGCTTTCTTT. Residues: CASSSLTPDRPSNTEAFF.

Written as DNA, the CDR3 is TGTGCCAGCAGCTTTCACAGCAATGAGCAGTTCTTC. Translating gives CASSFHSNEQFF. The chain joins TRBV5-6 to TRBJ2-1, with no clear D. V lost 2 bases to trimming and J lost 6 bases, with 6 bases between them. Per the germline V gene, CDR1 is SGHDT and CDR2 is YYEEEE. The CDR3 loop spans 12 amino acids.

The chain employs TRBV28 and TRBJ1-3; 7 nucleotides match TRBD1. The CDR3 spans 12 residues. Looked up from germline, CDR1 is MDHEN and CDR2 is SYDVKM. Losses at the gene ends were 3 bases for V and 11 bases for J; bases not matched to a gene: 4. The DNA for the CDR3 is TGTGCCAGCAGTTTTGACAGGGAGGCCATATATTTT. It yields the protein CASSFDREAIYF. Full variable domain (rest looked up from reference TRBV28 and TRBJ1-3): DVKVTQSSRYLVKRTGEKVFLECVQDMDHENMFWYRQDPGLGLRLIYFSYDVKMKEKGDIPEGYSVSREKKERFSLILESASTNQTSMYLCASSFDREAIYFGEGSWLTVV.

The genes are TRBV4-1 and TRBJ1-4; possible D gene TRBD1, 5 bases. This CDR3 is 15 amino acids long. Germline assignment: CDR1 MGHRA and CDR2 YSYEKL. The V end was cut by 4 bases, the J end by 0 bases, with 9 bases between. The CDR3, as DNA: TGCGCCAGCAGCCGACAGCCAGCAACTAATGAAAAACTGTTTTTT. Its protein is CASSRQPATNEKLFF.

The CDR3: CATSRDLRIQDNEQFF. The CDR3 DNA reads TGTGCCACCAGCAGAGATCTTCGGATCCAGGACAATGAGCAGTTCTTC. The gene calls are TRBV15 and TRBJ2-1; D is unresolved. The V end was cut by 0 bases, the J end by 5 bases, with 14 bases between. This CDR3 has 16 amino acids. Looked up from germline, CDR1 is LNHNV and CDR2 is YYDKDF (reference sequence). Full variable domain (outside the CDR3, taken from reference TRBV15 and TRBJ2-1): DAMVIQNPRYQVTQFGKPVTLSCSQTLNHNVMYWYQQKSSQAPKLLFHYYDKDFNNEADTPDNFQSRRPNTSFCFLDIRSPGLGDTAMYLCATSRDLRIQDNEQFFGPGTRLTVL.

This clone appeared once. The genes are TRBV6-5 and TRBJ1-1; no clear D gene. This CDR3 comprises 12 residues. CDR1 MNHEY and CDR2 SVGAGI come from the germline V gene. Trimming removed 5 bases at V and 9 bases at J, with 13 bases between. This chain's CDR3 is CASSRREGKAFF. In DNA form, the CDR3 reads TGTGCCAGCAGTAGGAGGGAAGGAAAAGCTTTCTTT.

The chain uses TRBV7-9 and TRBJ1-2, with D possibly matching TRBD1 (6 bases). V was trimmed by 6 bases and J by 3 bases, leaving 11 bases between them. The CDR3 contains 13 residues. Germline-derived CDR1 and CDR2 are SEHNR and FQNEAQ (reference sequence). CDR3 loop: CASSSGADYGYTF. The CDR3 DNA reads as TGTGCCAGCAGTTCAGGGGCAGACTATGGCTACACCTTC.

In regard to this clone: Within the sample, other DNA sequences also encode this same CDR3. CDR3 bases: TGTGCCAGCAGAGGACAGGGGCATCAGCCCCAGCATTTT. This gives the protein CASRGQGHQPQHF. The chain couples TRBV12-3 or TRBV12-4 to TRBJ1-5; 9 nucleotides match TRBD1. This CDR3 is built from 13 residues. The ends lost 6 bases at V and 5 bases at J; junction bases unmatched: 2.

This chain links TRBV24-1 with TRBJ2-3; 12 bases align to TRBD2. The length of the CDR3 is 16 residues. J lost 6 bases, V lost 4 bases, and 7 bases had no gene match. Germline CDR1 KGHDR, CDR2 SFDVKD. The CDR3 DNA follows: TGTGCCACCAGTGAGGAGAGACTAGCGGGAGAGGATACGCAGTATTTT. It is translated as CATSEERLAGEDTQYF.

The gene calls are TRBV6-2 or TRBV6-3 and TRBJ2-2, with D tentatively TRBD2 (6 bases). Trimming shortened V by 6 bases and J by 7 bases, and 15 bases separated the two germline ends. Germline V gene sequence: CDR1 MNHEY, CDR2 SVGEGT. The CDR3 length is 14 residues. CDR3 sequence reads: CASSLPGGSGELFF. CDR3 sequence (DNA): TGTGCCAGCAGCTTGCCCGGGGGAAGCGGGGAGCTGTTTTTT.

V gene TRBV19 combines with J gene TRBJ1-1; D unclear. This CDR3 spans 13 amino acids. In germline, CDR1 is LNHDA, CDR2 SQIVND (reference sequence). V lost 5 bases to trimming and J lost 4 bases, with 11 bases between them. The CDR3 coding sequence is TGTGCCAGTAGTGCCAGGAGGAGCACTGAAGCTTTCTTT. It codes for CASSARRSTEAFF.

J is TRBJ2-2 and V is TRBV11-2; a possible D gene is TRBD1 (5 bases). The V end was cut by 5 bases, the J end by 9 bases, with 16 bases between. The CDR3 contains 14 residues. Germline CDR1 reads SGHAT; CDR2 reads FQNNGV. This chain's CDR3 is CASSPSQVSRELFF. The CDR3 DNA is TGTGCCAGCAGCCCATCACAGGTCTCCAGGGAGCTGTTTTTT.

V and J are TRBV5-6 and TRBJ2-7; the D gene is possibly TRBD2 (5 bases). Germline lookup yields CDR1 SGHDT and CDR2 YYEEEE. Trimming left V 4 bases short and J 4 bases short, with 18 bases between. This CDR3 has 15 amino acids. CDR3 amino acids: CASSGGPHYSYEQYF. The CDR3, as DNA: TGTGCCAGCAGCGGCGGGCCGCATTATTCTTACGAGCAGTACTTC.

This chain links TRBV7-2 with TRBJ1-2, with 10 bases that match TRBD1. V dropped 3 bases and J dropped 8; count of bases not matched to a gene: 0. This CDR3 is 12 amino acids long. Germline CDR1 and CDR2: SGHTA and FQGNSA. The CDR3 DNA sequence: TGTGCCAGCAGCTTGACAGGGGGCGGCTACACCTTC. Protein: CASSLTGGGYTF.

This chain joins TRBV9 and TRBJ2-3, with 8 bases fitting TRBD1. With V trimmed by 0 bases and J by 6 bases, 3 bases remained unmatched. Looked up from germline, CDR1 is SGDLS and CDR2 is YYNGEE. This CDR3 contains 14 residues. The CDR3 reads CASSVGRTGDTQYF. CDR3 nucleotides: TGTGCCAGCAGCGTAGGACGGACAGGGGATACGCAGTATTTT.

The V call is TRBV25-1, the J call TRBJ2-7; perhaps TRBD2 as D (6 bases). Between the trimmed V and J ends, which lost 1 base and 3 bases, there was a span of 10 bases. CDR1 and CDR2 from the germline V gene are MGHDK and SYGVNS. CDR3 size: 14 residues. The CDR3 reads CASSEFKGGYEQYF. In DNA, the CDR3 is TGTGCCAGCAGTGAATTTAAGGGAGGCTACGAGCAGTACTTC.

This sequence joins TRBV4-3 and TRBJ2-1, with a possible D match to TRBD2 (5 bases). Germline V lookup: CDR1 LGHNA, CDR2 YSLEER. V gave up 4 bases and J gave up 0 bases, with 10 bases separating them. The CDR3 spans 15 residues. The CDR3 DNA reads as TGCGCCAGCAGCCTCTCCCGGGGCTCCTACAATGAGCAGTTCTTC. Translation: CASSLSRGSYNEQFF.

This clone was recorded once. This chain uses TRBV7-9 with TRBJ2-7; 9 bases align to TRBD2. After removal of 1 base from V and 4 bases from J, the junction contained 2 bases not matched to a gene. The CDR3 has 14 amino acids. Germline V gene data show CDR1 as SEHNR and CDR2 as FQNEAQ (reference sequence). For the CDR3, the DNA is TGTGCCAGCAGCTTAGAGACTAGCGGATACGAGCAGTACTTC. As protein: CASSLETSGYEQYF.

This rearrangement joins TRBV9 to TRBJ1-1, with 7 bases that match TRBD1. Germline V gene lookup returns CDR1 SGDLS and CDR2 YYNGEE. The V and J ends lost 4 bases and 2 bases, in that order; junction bases with no gene match: 5. The CDR3 length is 14 residues. The CDR3 region is CASSPQGVNTEAFF. Written as DNA, the CDR3 is TGTGCCAGCAGCCCGCAGGGGGTCAACACTGAAGCTTTCTTT.